These 10 T cell receptor beta chains were sequenced from one sample in a study of CD4+ T cells in melanoma. Data came from immunoSEQ multiplex PCR; TCRdb stores just in-frame clones and leaves some out. The table shows more than 90,000 clones, with roughly 90% occurring only once. Sequenced input: peripheral blood. These receptors were taken from a human donor with melanoma.

This chain links TRBV28 with TRBJ2-5, with D possibly being TRBD1 or TRBD2 (6 bases each). CDR3 length: 14 residues. The germline V and J ends were trimmed by 3 bases and 6 bases, with 14 bases remaining between them. Germline values: CDR1 MDHEN, CDR2 SYDVKM. Written as DNA, the CDR3 is TGTGCCAGCAGTTTTTTTGGGGGGACAAAGACCCAGTACTTC. This sequence encodes CASSFFGGTKTQYF.

This clone was counted a few times. The chain recombines TRBV27 with TRBJ1-5; D call uncertain. V lost 2 bases and J 8 bases, leaving 13 bases between the germline ends. This CDR3 comprises 14 residues. Germline CDR1 and CDR2: MNHEY and SMNVEV (reference sequence). CDR3 in amino acids: CASSLKALFEPQHF. The CDR3 DNA reads as TGTGCCAGCAGTTTAAAGGCACTTTTTGAGCCCCAGCATTTT.

V usage is TRBV7-2 and J usage is TRBJ1-2, with no clear D. Trimming took 6 bases from V and 11 from J, leaving 25 bases between them. There are 15 residues in the CDR3. Germline V gene sequence: CDR1 SGHTA, CDR2 FQGNSA. In DNA, the CDR3 is TGTGCCAGCAGTTCCTGGGCCAGGCGGGAAATGAGATACACCTTC. Amino acids: CASSSWARREMRYTF.

The V call is TRBV21-1, the J call TRBJ2-3. TRBV21-1 has pseudogene status. CDR3 length equals 15 residues. CDR3 protein: CASSGRGQETDTQYF. In DNA, the CDR3 is TGTGCCAGCAGCGGGCGAGGCCAGGAGACAGATACGCAGTATTTT.

The rearrangement joins TRBV19 to TRBJ2-7, with 7 bases matching TRBD1. V was pared by 4 bases and J by 3 bases, with 6 bases of the junction left unmatched. CDR3 length: 14 residues. CDR1 LNHDA and CDR2 SQIVND come from the germline V gene (reference sequence). The CDR3 DNA sequence: TGTGCCAGTAGTAATTCTCGGGACAGCTACGAGCAGTACTTC. This codes for CASSNSRDSYEQYF.

The chain recombines TRBV19 with TRBJ1-1; D remains ambiguous. The CDR3 covers 16 residues. Germline CDR1 reads LNHDA; CDR2 reads SQIVND (reference sequence). With 4 bases removed from V and 2 bases from J, the gap between germline ends came to 17 bases. The DNA for the CDR3 is TGTGCCAGTAGTAAACCCGGAAGAGGGCTCAACACTGAAGCTTTCTTT. Its translation: CASSKPGRGLNTEAFF. The complete variable domain, with remaining parts taken from reference TRBV19 and TRBJ1-1, reads DGGITQSPKYLFRKEGQNVTLSCEQNLNHDAMYWYRQDPGQGLRLIYYSQIVNDFQKGDIAEGYSVSREKKESFPLTVTSAQKNPTAFYLCASSKPGRGLNTEAFFGQGTRLTVV.

CDR3 sequence (DNA): TGTGCCAGCAGTCCAGGGGGCGCTAGGCCAGATACGCAGTATTTT. Protein product: CASSPGGARPDTQYF. The chain links TRBV28 to TRBJ2-3; 8 bases are shared with TRBD1. The V gene end was trimmed by 5 bases and the J gene end by 4 bases; junction bases not matched to a gene: 8. There are 15 residues in the CDR3. Germline V lookup: CDR1 MDHEN, CDR2 SYDVKM.

The rearrangement links TRBV28 to TRBJ2-7; possibly TRBD1 for D (5 bases). Per the germline V gene, CDR1 is MDHEN and CDR2 is SYDVKM. Deletions cut 6 bases from V and 3 bases from J, with 18 bases between. This CDR3 comprises 15 residues. The CDR3 DNA follows: TGTGCCAGCAGCCTACTGGGAACAGGCGTCTACGAGCAGTACTTC. The encoded protein is CASSLLGTGVYEQYF.

This chain joins TRBV11-2 and TRBJ1-1; D uncertain. CDR3 length: 12 residues. The ends were cut back, 2 bases at V and 0 bases at J, with 1 base in the middle. From germline, CDR1 is SGHAT and CDR2 FQNNGV. The CDR3 sequence is CASSLLNTEAFF. CDR3 sequence (DNA): TGTGCCAGCAGCTTACTGAACACTGAAGCTTTCTTT.

V is TRBV2 and J is TRBJ2-1; the match to TRBD1 covers 8 bases. The CDR3 spans 14 residues. The V and J ends lost 7 bases and 4 bases, in that order; junction bases with no gene match: 6. Germline V gene data show CDR1 as SNHLY and CDR2 as FYNNEI. The CDR3 spells CASIRDRRYNEQFF. CDR3 coding DNA: TGTGCCAGCATCCGGGACAGGAGATACAATGAGCAGTTCTTC.